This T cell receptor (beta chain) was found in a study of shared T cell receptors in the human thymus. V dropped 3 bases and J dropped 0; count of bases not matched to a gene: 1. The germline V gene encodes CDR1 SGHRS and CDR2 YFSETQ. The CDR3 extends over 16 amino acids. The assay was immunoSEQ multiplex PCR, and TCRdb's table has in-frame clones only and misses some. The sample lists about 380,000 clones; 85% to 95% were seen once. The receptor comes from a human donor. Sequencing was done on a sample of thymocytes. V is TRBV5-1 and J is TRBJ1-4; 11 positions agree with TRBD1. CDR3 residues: CASSSGQGATNEKLFF. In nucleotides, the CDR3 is TGCGCCAGCAGCTCGGGACAGGGGGCAACTAATGAAAAACTGTTTTTT.